This TCR beta chain was identified in a study of blood T cell repertoires in COVID-19. The CDR3 runs to 13 residues. CDR1 is MDHEN, CDR2 SYDVKM, per germline. J gave up 10 bases and V 4 bases, and 6 bases lay outside the gene matches. This table comes from immunoSEQ multiplex PCR, and its TCRdb copy is limited to in-frame clones, with some not included. The table includes 290,000 or so clones, about 90% detected once. The genes are TRBV28 and TRBJ1-1; 10 bases fit TRBD1. Material: PBMCs or T cells enriched from blood (not recorded which). The origin of this receptor is a woman aged 18-29 years with acute COVID-19. The CDR3 loop is CASSSGQGVRAFF. CDR3 nucleotide sequence: TGTGCCAGCAGTTCAGGACAGGGGGTGAGAGCTTTCTTT.